These T cell receptor beta chains were read from a single sample in a study of T cell repertoires in cytomegalovirus infection. TCRdb reanalysed the reads using MiXCR and keeps one entry per CDR3 protein. The sample records about 830,000 distinct CDR3 sequences, 30% to 35% being singletons. Antigens of these TCRs are unknown. Here the sequenced sample was cultured CD8+ T cells from PBMCs, taken from culture after CMV antigen stimulation. Source of these receptors: a human donor in good health (CMV status not recorded). Some clones in this sample may be carry-over from other donors' samples. Each CDR3 is given with its conserved first and last residue. D genes are given only for firm matches.

d_gene: TRBD1
j_gene: TRBJ2-4
v_gene: TRBV12-5
CDR3aa: CASGLVPTGVEAKNIQYF

d_gene: TRBD1
j_gene: TRBJ1-1
v_gene: TRBV10-3
CDR3aa: CAIRLRVDRVDEAFF

d_gene: -
j_gene: TRBJ2-1
v_gene: TRBV12-3/TRBV12-4
CDR3aa: CASSTSGLLTIDEQFF

d_gene: -
j_gene: TRBJ1-2
v_gene: TRBV12-3/TRBV12-4
CDR3aa: CASSLRESYGYTF

d_gene: -
j_gene: TRBJ2-7
v_gene: TRBV11-3
CDR3aa: CANSRQGRTEPEQYF

d_gene: -
j_gene: TRBJ2-1
v_gene: TRBV28
CDR3aa: CASSFGVLEGIYNEQFF

d_gene: -
j_gene: TRBJ2-7
v_gene: TRBV12-3/TRBV12-4
CDR3aa: CASVESGSYEQYF

d_gene: -
j_gene: TRBJ2-3
v_gene: TRBV14
CDR3aa: CASSQESTSTDTQYF

d_gene: -
j_gene: TRBJ1-5
v_gene: TRBV7-9
CDR3aa: CASSLGSQHNQPQHF

d_gene: TRBD1
j_gene: TRBJ2-1
v_gene: TRBV7-2
CDR3aa: CASSEGTGSYNEQFF

d_gene: -
j_gene: TRBJ1-6
v_gene: TRBV27
CDR3aa: CASSPPYPPAQEPSYNSPLHF

d_gene: -
j_gene: TRBJ2-3
v_gene: TRBV24-1
CDR3aa: CATSDWGSGGSTDTQYF

d_gene: -
j_gene: TRBJ2-7
v_gene: TRBV6-1
CDR3aa: CASSVIARDGPYEQYF